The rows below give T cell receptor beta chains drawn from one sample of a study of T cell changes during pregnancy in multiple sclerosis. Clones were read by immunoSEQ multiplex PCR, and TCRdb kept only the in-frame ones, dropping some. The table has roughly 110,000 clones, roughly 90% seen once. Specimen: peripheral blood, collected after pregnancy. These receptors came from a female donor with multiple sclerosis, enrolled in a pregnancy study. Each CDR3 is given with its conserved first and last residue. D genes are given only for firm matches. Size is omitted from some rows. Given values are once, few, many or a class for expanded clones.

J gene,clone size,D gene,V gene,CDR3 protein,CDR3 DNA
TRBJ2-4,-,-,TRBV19,CASSIFPGLAKNIQYF,TGTGCCAGTAGTATCTTCCCAGGTCTAGCCAAAAACATTCAGTACTTC
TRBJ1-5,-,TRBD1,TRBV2,CASSGGWDSHSNQPQHF,TGTGCCAGCAGCGGAGGGTGGGACAGCCATAGCAATCAGCCCCAGCATTTT
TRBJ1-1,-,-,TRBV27,CASSPPPAGSEAFF,TGTGCCAGCAGTCCCCCCCCGGCAGGGTCTGAAGCTTTCTTT
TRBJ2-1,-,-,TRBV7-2,CASSFSRFEQFF,TGTGCCAGCAGCTTCTCTAGGTTTGAGCAGTTCTTC
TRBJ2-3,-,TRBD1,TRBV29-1,CSARGRLTDTQYF,TGCAGCGCCAGGGGGCGTCTAACAGATACGCAGTATTTT
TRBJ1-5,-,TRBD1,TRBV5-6,CASSTGASNQPQHF,TGTGCCAGCAGTACAGGGGCAAGCAATCAGCCCCAGCATTTT
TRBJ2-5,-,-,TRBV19,CASSSDFRETQYF,TGTGCCAGTAGTAGCGACTTTAGGGAGACCCAGTACTTC
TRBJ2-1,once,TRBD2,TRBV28,CASLTRGSGSWSSYNEQFF,TGTGCCAGCCTCACGCGGGGTAGCGGGAGTTGGAGCTCCTACAATGAGCAGTTCTTC
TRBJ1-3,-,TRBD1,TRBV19,CASSNPPNRGPGNTIYF,TGTGCCAGTAGTAACCCTCCCAACAGGGGGCCTGGAAACACCATATATTTT
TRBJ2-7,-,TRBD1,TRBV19,CASSIPRQGNTYEQYF,TGTGCCAGTAGTATCCCGCGACAGGGTAACACCTACGAGCAGTACTTC
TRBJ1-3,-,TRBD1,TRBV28,CASSTDRGTSGNTIYF,TGTGCCAGCAGTACAGACAGGGGAACCTCTGGAAACACCATATATTTT
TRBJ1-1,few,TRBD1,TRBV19,CASKDRGTEAFF,TGTGCCAGTAAGGACAGGGGGACTGAAGCTTTCTTT
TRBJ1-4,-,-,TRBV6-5,CASSYRPTGEKLFF,TGTGCCAGCAGTTACAGACCTACAGGGGAAAAACTGTTTTTT
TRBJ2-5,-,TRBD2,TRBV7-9,CASSPPTSGRVETQYF,TGTGCCAGCAGCCCGCCGACTAGCGGGAGGGTAGAGACCCAGTACTTC
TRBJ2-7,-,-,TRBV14,CASSQASTKQYF,TGTGCCAGCAGCCAAGCCTCTACGAAGCAGTACTTC
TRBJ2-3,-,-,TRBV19,CASGDSPSTDTQYF,TGTGCCAGTGGGGACTCCCCCTCCACAGATACGCAGTATTTT
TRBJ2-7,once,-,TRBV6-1,CASSQTQSYEQYF,TGTGCCAGCAGTCAGACTCAGAGCTACGAGCAGTACTTC
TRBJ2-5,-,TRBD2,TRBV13,CASSPRGGGRETQYF,TGTGCCAGCAGCCCGCGGGGGGGAGGGCGAGAGACCCAGTACTTC
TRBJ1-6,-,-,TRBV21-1,CASSNWGRTTYNSPLHF,TGTGCCAGCAGCAATTGGGGCAGGACTACCTATAATTCACCCCTCCACTTT
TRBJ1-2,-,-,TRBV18,CASSPGRALSDGYTF,TGTGCCAGCTCACCAGGGAGGGCGTTATCAGATGGCTACACCTTC
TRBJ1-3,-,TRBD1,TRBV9,CASSEGGQGGNTIYF,TGTGCCAGCAGCGAGGGGGGACAGGGTGGAAACACCATATATTTT
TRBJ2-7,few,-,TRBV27,CASSLSAWGGRRGTGEQYF,TGTGCCAGCAGTTTATCAGCGTGGGGGGGCCGCAGGGGCACGGGGGAGCAGTACTTC
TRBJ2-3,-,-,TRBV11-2,CASSTSGTAPDTQYF,TGTGCCAGCAGCACCTCCGGGACTGCTCCAGATACGCAGTATTTT
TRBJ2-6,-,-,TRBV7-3,CASSHRPGSGANVLTF,TGTGCCAGCAGCCACCGCCCCGGGTCCGGGGCCAACGTCCTGACTTTC
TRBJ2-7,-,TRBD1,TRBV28,CASSGRGGPYEQYF,TGTGCCAGCAGTGGTCGAGGGGGCCCCTACGAGCAGTACTTC
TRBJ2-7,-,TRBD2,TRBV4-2,CASSQDTRAGTQLAGVYEQYF,TGTGCCAGCAGCCAAGACACTCGGGCAGGGACCCAACTAGCGGGAGTCTACGAGCAGTACTTC
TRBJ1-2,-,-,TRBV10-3,CAISESGGEDGYTF,TGTGCCATCAGTGAGTCCGGAGGAGAGGATGGCTACACCTTC
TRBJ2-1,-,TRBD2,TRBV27,CASRHRQAGGGEQFF,TGTGCCAGCCGCCATCGACAAGCGGGAGGTGGTGAGCAGTTCTTC
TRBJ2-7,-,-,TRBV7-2,CASSGGVQALTYEQYF,TGTGCCAGCAGCGGAGGAGTCCAGGCTCTTACCTACGAGCAGTACTTC
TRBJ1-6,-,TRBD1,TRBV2,CASSVRDRVGGYNSPLHF,TGTGCCAGCAGTGTCCGGGACAGGGTCGGTGGCTATAATTCACCCCTCCACTTT
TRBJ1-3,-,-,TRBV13,CASSLSLSSSGNTIYF,TGTGCCAGCAGCTTATCCCTTAGTAGCTCTGGAAACACCATATATTTT
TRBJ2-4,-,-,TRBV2,CASSGTLLAKNIQYF,TGTGCCAGCAGTGGGACACTACTAGCCAAAAACATTCAGTACTTC
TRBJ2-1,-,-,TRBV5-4,CASSPPRVDEQFF,TGTGCCAGCAGCCCTCCCCGAGTAGATGAGCAGTTCTTC
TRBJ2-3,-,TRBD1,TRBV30,CAWSVRDRVKNTQYF,TGTGCCTGGAGTGTACGGGACAGGGTGAAGAATACGCAGTATTTT
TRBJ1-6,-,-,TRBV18,CASSPGAEINSPLHF,TGTGCCAGCTCACCGGGGGCAGAGATTAATTCACCCCTCCACTTT
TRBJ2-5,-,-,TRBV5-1,CASSPGGSQETQYF,TGCGCCAGCAGCCCCGGAGGCTCGCAAGAGACCCAGTACTTC
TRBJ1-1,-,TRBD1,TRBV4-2,CASSQGQGARYAFF,TGTGCCAGCAGCCAAGGGCAGGGGGCGAGGTATGCTTTCTTT